The clone carrying this T cell receptor beta chain was seen a handful of times. The antigen is not known. This PCR relied on a set of 60 Vbeta primers and 13 Jbeta primers. The method was immunoSEQ multiplex PCR; TCRdb's version includes in-frame clones alone and lacks a portion of them. This sample carries 150,000 to 180,000 clones, about 74% of them seen once, and the ten largest clones take about 4%. This sample stems from a study of cytomegalovirus exposure and HLA in healthy donors. Study at large: About 80 million unique TCRs from HLA-typed donors made up an early data release.

CDR3 length: 14 amino acids. Looked up from germline, CDR1 is SGHNT and CDR2 is YYREEE (reference sequence). V dropped 5 bases and J dropped 4 bases, with 15 bases sitting between them. Study-wide findings and caveats: Across donors, presence/absence analyses took sequencing depth to be roughly uniform.

The V gene is TRBV5-4, the J gene TRBJ1-2; D may be TRBD1 (6 bases). The receptor comes from a woman aged 40 to 50 in good health and CMV-seronegative. What was sequenced was PBMCs. The CDR3 sequence: CASRSTGKGYGYTF. In nucleotides, the CDR3 is TGTGCCAGCAGATCGACAGGAAAGGGCTATGGCTACACCTTC.